This T cell receptor (beta chain) was sequenced during a study of shared clonotypes between healthy human individuals. The protocol was immunoSEQ multiplex PCR, while the TCRdb copy is restricted to in-frame clones and leaves out a portion. The data hold a few million clones, with over 85% observed a single time. CD45RA-negative memory and CD45RA+ naive subsets were split from the CD4+ cells. Note on this clone: The antigen is undetermined.

The V end lost 9 bases, the J end lost 0 bases, and 13 bases lay between the germline ends. Germline CDR1 reads MNHEY; CDR2 reads SVGAGI. This CDR3 has 14 amino acids. Whole-study results and caveats: Compared with memory subsets, naive subsets generally had larger estimated richness. Relative to their counterparts shared across all four donors, non-shared clonotypes exhibited diminished generation probabilities. Clonotypes that were shared across a few donors made up approximately 5% of naive CD4 clonotypes.

The chain recombines TRBV6-5 with TRBJ2-3, with D maybe TRBD2 (6 bases). Sequencing was carried out using naive CD4+ T cells sorted from blood. The subset denotes: CD45RA+ positively selected. The receptor was derived from a man aged 18 to 29 in good health. This chain's CDR3 is CASHAAGSTDTQYF. The CDR3 nucleotides are TGTGCCAGTCATGCGGCGGGGAGCACAGATACGCAGTATTTT.